This T cell receptor (beta chain) was identified during a study of shared clonotypes between healthy human individuals. The study's findings and limits: Some clonotypes were shared by all four sorted-subset donors, while others were not shared. The non-shared ones had lower generation probabilities than the shared ones. What naive subsets generally showed was a larger estimated richness than memory subsets showed.

The CDR3 consists of 14 residues. Trimming took 0 bases from V and 4 from J, leaving 9 bases between them. The V gene's germline CDR1 is KGHSH and CDR2 LQKENI. Sorted-subset replicate PCRs used roughly 210 ng of genomic DNA. This amount corresponded to about 30,000 T cell genomes. The method was immunoSEQ multiplex PCR; TCRdb's version includes in-frame clones alone and lacks a portion of them. In the table there are under 1,100,000 clones, about four fifths of which are singletons. With respect to this clone: Its antigen is not identified.

This receptor was taken from a man between 18 and 29 years old in good health. Some clones in this sample may be carry-over from other donors' samples. The material sequenced was memory CD4+ T cells from PBMCs. Subset specified: CD45RA-negative fraction. The chain combines TRBV18 with TRBJ1-2, with D hard to call. CDR3: CASSPPADRYGYTF. CDR3 sequence (DNA): TGTGCCAGCTCACCACCGGCAGACCGCTATGGCTACACCTTC. The full variable domain, in which reference TRBV18 and TRBJ1-2 provide the parts outside the CDR3, is NAGVMQNPRHLVRRRGQEARLRCSPMKGHSHVYWYRQLPEEGLKFMVYLQKENIIDESGMPKERFSAEFPKEGPSILRIQQVVRGDSAAYFCASSPPADRYGYTFGSGTRLTVV.